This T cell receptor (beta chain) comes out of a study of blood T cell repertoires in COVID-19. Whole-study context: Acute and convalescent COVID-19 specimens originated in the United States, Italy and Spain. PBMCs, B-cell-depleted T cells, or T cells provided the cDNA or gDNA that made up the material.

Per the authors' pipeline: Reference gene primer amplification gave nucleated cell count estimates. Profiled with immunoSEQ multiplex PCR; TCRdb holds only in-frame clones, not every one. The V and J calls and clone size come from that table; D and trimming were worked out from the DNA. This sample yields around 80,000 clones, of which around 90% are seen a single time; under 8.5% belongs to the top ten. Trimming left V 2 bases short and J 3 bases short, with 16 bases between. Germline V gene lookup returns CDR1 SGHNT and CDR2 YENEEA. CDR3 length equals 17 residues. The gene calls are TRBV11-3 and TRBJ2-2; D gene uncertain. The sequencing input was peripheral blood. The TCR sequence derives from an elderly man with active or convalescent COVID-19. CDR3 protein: CASSLPLFLGDTGELFF. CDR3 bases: TGTGCCAGCAGCTTACCCCTCTTCCTAGGCGACACCGGGGAGCTGTTTTTT.